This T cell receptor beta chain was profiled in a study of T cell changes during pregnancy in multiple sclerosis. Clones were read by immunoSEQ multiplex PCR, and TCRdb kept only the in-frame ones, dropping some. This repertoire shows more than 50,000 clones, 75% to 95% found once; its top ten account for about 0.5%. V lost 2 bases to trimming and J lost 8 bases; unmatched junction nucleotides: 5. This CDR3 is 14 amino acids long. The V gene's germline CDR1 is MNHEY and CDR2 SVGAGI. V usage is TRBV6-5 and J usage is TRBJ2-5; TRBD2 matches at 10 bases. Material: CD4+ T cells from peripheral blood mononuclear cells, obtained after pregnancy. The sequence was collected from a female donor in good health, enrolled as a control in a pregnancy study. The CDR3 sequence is CASSYTLAGATQYF. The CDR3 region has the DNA TGTGCCAGCAGTTACACTCTAGCGGGGGCCACCCAGTACTTC.